Shown below are 18 T cell receptor beta chains from a single sample sequenced in a study of identical twins. TCRdb reprocessed the 5' RACE reads with MiXCR, giving one entry per CDR3 protein. The table lists around 1.7 million distinct CDR3 sequences, around 33% of them singletons, with around 0.3% in the top ten. Sequenced: cord blood. The receptors stem from a newborn girl in good health.

The chain combines TRBV24-1 with TRBJ2-1; 11 bases are shared with TRBD2. Looked up from germline, CDR1 is KGHDR and CDR2 is SFDVKD. This CDR3 has 18 amino acids. Losses at the gene ends were 0 bases for V and 5 bases for J; bases not matched to a gene: 8. CDR3 DNA: TGTGCCACCAGTGATTTGGGCCCGACTAGCGGGGCGAACAATGAGCAGTTCTTC. Translated, it gives CATSDLGPTSGANNEQFF.

The rearrangement uses TRBV18 and TRBJ2-4; D is perhaps TRBD1 (7 bases). The J call could be wrong; TRBJ2-7 is a better fit for the DNA end. Germline CDR1 is KGHSH and CDR2 is LQKENI. The CDR3 contains 13 residues. Here the CDR3 DNA reads TGTGCCAGCGCGGGCCAGGGGGGCTACGAGCAGTACTTC. Translating it yields CASAGQGGYEQYF.

In this sample, this clonotype turned up a few times. The chain uses TRBV3-1 and TRBJ1-1; tentative D call: TRBD1 (5 bases). V was cut by 2 bases and J by 5 bases, with 15 bases left in between. From germline, CDR1 is LGHDT and CDR2 YNNKEL (reference sequence). The CDR3 sequence is 15 residues long. CDR3 residues: CASSQYHQGRTEAFF. In nucleotides, the CDR3 is TGTGCCAGCAGCCAATACCACCAGGGCCGTACTGAAGCTTTCTTT.

In this sample, this clonotype turned up a few times. The junction shows a germline mismatch at one end, possibly a read error. The chain employs TRBV18 and TRBJ2-3; D may be TRBD1 (5 bases). The CDR3 sequence is 12 residues long. Germline V gene lookup returns CDR1 KGHSH and CDR2 LQKENI. CDR3 in amino acids: CASSPRTGTQYF. The DNA for the CDR3 is TGTGCCAGCTCACCACGCACAGGTACGCAGTATTTT.

The chain employs TRBV28 and TRBJ1-5, with 10 bases matching TRBD1. This CDR3 has 15 amino acids. Trimming took 3 bases from V and 5 from J; bases not matched to a gene: 4. Germline CDR1 reads MDHEN; CDR2 reads SYDVKM. CDR3 DNA: TGTGCCAGCAGTTTGGTGGGGACAGGGGATCAGCCCCAGCATTTT. This codes for CASSLVGTGDQPQHF.

This clonotype came up many times. J is TRBJ1-2 and V is TRBV7-2, with D hard to call. The V and J ends lost 1 base and 0 bases respectively, with 9 bases between them. The CDR3 sequence is 15 residues long. Germline CDR1 reads SGHTA; CDR2 reads FQGNSA. The CDR3 bases are TGTGCCAGCAGCTTAGTAGCAGCCACTAACTATGGCTACACCTTC. Translating it yields CASSLVAATNYGYTF.

The DNA for the CDR3 is TGTGCCAGCAGCCCCCGACAGGGGTGGGGTTTCTTT. Amino acids: CASSPRQGWGFF. V is TRBV21-1 and J is TRBJ1-1; the table names TRBD1, a call not compared with the DNA. TRBV21-1 counts as a pseudogene. This CDR3 is built from 12 residues.

This rearrangement joins TRBV4-2 to TRBJ2-2, with D perhaps matching TRBD2 (6 bases). The CDR3 runs 14 residues. Trimming removed 0 bases at V and 8 bases at J, with 10 bases between. In germline, CDR1 is LGHNA, CDR2 YNFKEQ. The CDR3 DNA is TGTGCCAGCAGCCAAGATGGGAGGATGGGGGAGCTGTTTTTT. This gives the protein CASSQDGRMGELFF.

This clonotype was observed a few times. V usage is TRBV5-1 and J usage is TRBJ2-5; the match to TRBD2 covers 13 bases. The germline CDR1 and CDR2 sequences are SGHRS and YFSETQ. This CDR3 is built from 15 residues. J gave up 3 bases and V 4 bases, and 3 bases lay outside the gene matches. The CDR3, as DNA: TGCGCCAGCAGCGGACTAGCGGGGGCCAAAGAGACCCAGTACTTC. As protein: CASSGLAGAKETQYF.

This clonotype was seen a handful of times. The genes are TRBV5-1 and TRBJ1-2; D might be TRBD1 (5 bases). V lost 3 bases, J lost 5 bases, and 23 bases lay in between. There are 17 residues in the CDR3. Germline V CDR1 and CDR2: SGHRS, YFSETQ. In nucleotides, the CDR3 is TGCGCCAGCAGCTCCCGAATAGACAGCCTTCTTAGGTATGGCTACACCTTC. Its protein is CASSSRIDSLLRYGYTF.

The chain carries TRBV5-6 and TRBJ1-2; weak D call: TRBD1 (5 bases). This CDR3 region has 13 residues. Trimming cost V 4 bases and J 8 bases, with 15 bases left between them. CDR1 and CDR2 from the germline V gene are SGHDT and YYEEEE. The chain's CDR3 is CASSVPREWGYTF. The CDR3, as DNA: TGTGCCAGCAGCGTCCCCAGGGAATGGGGCTACACCTTC.

This clonotype was picked up a small number of times. The chain recombines TRBV20-1 with TRBJ2-7, with D perhaps assigned TRBD1 or TRBD2 (5 bases each). The CDR3 totals 14 residues. The V end was cut by 2 bases, the J end by 0 bases, with 11 bases between. The germline gives CDR1 DFQATT, CDR2 SNEGSKA (reference sequence). The CDR3 sequence is CSARSPGSSYEQYF. The DNA for the CDR3 is TGCAGTGCTAGATCCCCAGGGAGCTCCTACGAGCAGTACTTC.

This clonotype came up once. The V call is TRBV21-1, the J call TRBJ2-1; the table's D call of TRBD2 was not tested on the DNA. TRBV21-1 is shown as a pseudogene. CDR3 length: 16 residues. CDR3 sequence: CASSKAQGTTYNEQFF. The CDR3, as DNA: TGTGCCAGCAGCAAAGCGCAAGGGACTACATACAATGAGCAGTTCTTC.

This clonotype was detected ten times or more. The chain links TRBV25-1 to TRBJ1-2; D remains unclear. The length of the CDR3 is 14 residues. V was pared by 1 base and J by 3 bases, with 9 bases between. Germline values: CDR1 MGHDK, CDR2 SYGVNS. The CDR3: CASSEFTSHYGYTF. The CDR3 nucleotides read TGTGCCAGCAGTGAATTCACGTCTCACTATGGCTACACCTTC.

In DNA form, the CDR3 reads TGTGCCAGCAGAGAGCCGGGACAGAGGCATCAGCCCCAGCATTTT. Translated: CASREPGQRHQPQHF. The chain links TRBV12-3 or TRBV12-4 to TRBJ1-5; 7 bases fit TRBD1. V was clipped by 6 bases and J by 5 bases; unmatched bases: 10. This CDR3 contains 15 residues.

This clonotype was counted many times. The chain is built from TRBV29-1 and TRBJ1-2; the D gene is possibly TRBD1 (6 bases). Germline-derived CDR1 and CDR2 are SQVTM and ANQGSEA. This CDR3 is 12 amino acids long. V lost 2 bases to trimming and J lost 7 bases, with 11 bases between them. CDR3 region: CSVETGLSGYTF. The CDR3 nucleotides are TGCAGCGTTGAAACAGGGTTAAGTGGCTACACCTTC. The complete variable domain, with remaining parts taken from reference TRBV29-1 and TRBJ1-2, reads SAVISQKPSRDICQRGTSLTIQCQVDSQVTMMFWYRQQPGQSLTLIATANQGSEATYESGFVIDKFPISRPNLTFSTLTVSNMSPEDSSIYLCSVETGLSGYTFGSGTRLTVV.

V usage is TRBV6-1 and J usage is TRBJ2-1; the D gene is possibly TRBD2 (5 bases). The CDR3 is 11 amino acids. CDR1 and CDR2 (germline): MNHNS, SASEGT. Deletions cut 11 bases from V and 5 bases from J, with 10 bases between. The CDR3: CAGGLNNEQFF. The CDR3 DNA is TGTGCCGGAGGCTTGAACAATGAGCAGTTCTTC.

The genes are TRBV6-5 and TRBJ2-1; D perhaps matches TRBD2 (6 bases). Trimming shortened V by 0 bases and J by 5 bases, and 14 bases separated the two germline ends. Germline values: CDR1 MNHEY, CDR2 SVGAGI. The length of the CDR3 is 16 residues. The CDR3: CASSYSRASADNEQFF. DNA for the CDR3: TGTGCCAGCAGTTACTCGAGGGCTAGCGCAGACAATGAGCAGTTCTTC.